One and the same sample provided the 18 T cell receptor beta chains below, sequenced in a study of naive and memory T cell subsets (dated by TCRdb to about 2017). Receptor amplification or capture employed UMI-ligation and nested PCR. Sequencing instrument: Illumina MiSeq. The beta constant-region primer was an equimolar mix of two oligonucleotides covering both TRBC1 and TRBC2. TCRdb ran its own pipeline on the public reads, namely fastp trimming at Q25 and MiXCR clone calling, and kept in-frame beta chains. Rows are unified per CDR3 protein, each entry keeping the most common DNA and genes. This sample is represented by 140,000 to 150,000 distinct CDR3 sequences; about a sixth of them were singletons. The ten largest make up just over 0.14% of the sample. The sample taken for sequencing was naive CD4+ T cells from blood. The sample's cell subset or site label is to be understood as: naive T cells, CD45RA high CD27+. These receptor sequences come from a human donor in good health.

There are a few counts of this clonotype. The V and J genes are TRBV28 and TRBJ1-1; maybe TRBD1 (6 bases). The CDR3 length is 15 residues. Looked up from germline, CDR1 is MDHEN and CDR2 is SYDVKM. V shed 5 bases and J shed 3 bases, with 16 bases lying between them. In DNA form, the CDR3 reads TGTGCCAGCAGTATAAACAGGGAAGGGGACACTGAAGCTTTCTTT. It is translated as CASSINREGDTEAFF.

This clonotype was recorded only once. The rearrangement joins TRBV20-1 to TRBJ2-1; D unclear. The CDR3 spans 11 residues. Germline assignment: CDR1 DFQATT and CDR2 SNEGSKA (reference sequence). Trimming pared 5 bases from V and 5 bases from J, leaving 7 bases between. Here the CDR3 DNA reads TGCAGTGCTCGGTCAGACAATGAGCAGTTCTTC. Translated, it gives CSARSDNEQFF.

This chain links TRBV5-1 with TRBJ2-5; 12 nucleotides align to TRBD2. With 4 bases clipped from V and 3 bases from J, the junction kept 10 bases outside the gene matches. The germline V gene has CDR1 SGHRS and CDR2 YFSETQ. This CDR3 has 17 amino acids. Here the CDR3 reads CASSPLFLAGGEETQYF. CDR3 bases: TGCGCCAGCAGCCCCCTTTTTCTAGCGGGAGGGGAAGAGACCCAGTACTTC.

This clonotype was seen a few times. The chain has TRBV4-1 and TRBJ2-7; the D call may be TRBD1 or TRBD2 (5 bases each). The CDR3 is made up of 16 amino acids. Germline lookup yields CDR1 MGHRA and CDR2 YSYEKL. V gave up 3 bases and J gave up 2 bases, with 17 bases separating them. The CDR3 DNA reads TGCGCCAGCAGCCACCCGGGCCGGGACGCAACCTACGAGCAGTACTTC. Translated: CASSHPGRDATYEQYF.

This clonotype appeared many times. The chain uses TRBV20-1 and TRBJ2-3; D is possibly TRBD2 (5 bases). CDR3 length: 14 residues. V was cut by 3 bases and J by 1 base, with 11 bases left in between. Germline CDR1 reads DFQATT; CDR2 reads SNEGSKA (reference sequence). CDR3 sequence (DNA): TGCAGTGCTAGTCGGGGAAGGGGCACAGATACGCAGTATTTT. It specifies CSASRGRGTDTQYF.

This clonotype was seen a few times. The chain employs TRBV28 and TRBJ2-3; D is unclear. CDR1 and CDR2 (germline): MDHEN, SYDVKM. The V gene lost 5 bases and the J gene lost 6 bases, with 12 bases spanning the gap. CDR3 length equals 13 residues. The CDR3 sequence is CASSVGLSDTQYF. Written as DNA, the CDR3 is TGTGCCAGCAGTGTGGGTTTGTCGGATACGCAGTATTTT.

At least ten counts were recorded for this clonotype. The junction differs from germline at one of its ends, possibly a read error. This chain joins TRBV20-1 and TRBJ2-1; a weak D match, TRBD2 (6 bases). Germline CDR1 is DFQATT and CDR2 is SNEGSKA (reference sequence). This CDR3 spans 12 amino acids. The chain's CDR3 is CSARPASSGGIF. The CDR3 nucleotides read TGCAGTGCTAGACCGGCCAGCTCCGGCGGGATCTTC.

The chain couples TRBV28 to TRBJ1-3; maybe TRBD1 (6 bases). Trimming shortened V by 8 bases and J by 2 bases, and 10 bases separated the two germline ends. This CDR3 has 13 amino acids. Germline V gene sequence: CDR1 MDHEN, CDR2 SYDVKM. In DNA, the CDR3 is TGTGCCAGCGGGAAGGGGGCTGGAAACACCATATATTTT. It specifies CASGKGAGNTIYF.

This clonotype showed up just a few times. V usage is TRBV7-2 and J usage is TRBJ1-4, with a possible D match to TRBD1 (5 bases). This CDR3 is 13 amino acids long. V lost 3 bases and J 6 bases, leaving 8 bases between the germline ends. Germline V gene lookup returns CDR1 SGHTA and CDR2 FQGNSA. The CDR3: CASSLGPDEKLFF. The CDR3 coding sequence is TGTGCCAGCAGCTTGGGGCCGGATGAAAAACTGTTTTTT.

The chain is built from TRBV4-1 and TRBJ1-2; 11 bases agree with TRBD1. The V and J ends lost 1 base and 7 bases, in that order; junction bases with no gene match: 11. The germline V gene has CDR1 MGHRA and CDR2 YSYEKL. This CDR3 is 17 amino acids long. This chain's CDR3 is CASSQAGTGGPGSGYTF. Here the CDR3 DNA reads TGCGCCAGCAGCCAAGCCGGGACAGGGGGTCCTGGGTCTGGCTACACCTTC.

This clonotype was seen more than once but under ten times. The genes are TRBV24-1 and TRBJ2-3; weak D call: TRBD1 (6 bases). The V end lost 2 bases, the J end lost 2 bases, and 13 bases lay between the germline ends. This CDR3 has 16 residues. The germline gives CDR1 KGHDR, CDR2 SFDVKD. This CDR3 is CATSDSRDTITDTQYF. CDR3 nucleotide sequence: TGTGCCACCAGTGATTCTCGGGACACAATCACAGATACGCAGTATTTT.

This chain joins TRBV10-1 and TRBJ2-1, with 13 bases matching TRBD2. The CDR3 loop spans 18 amino acids. The V and J ends lost 3 bases and 6 bases, in that order; junction bases with no gene match: 11. Germline V lookup: CDR1 WNHNN, CDR2 SYGVQD (reference sequence). The CDR3 nucleotides are TGCGCCAGCAGTGATTCTATACTAGCGGGAGGGGTGGGCAATGAGCAGTTCTTC. This translates into CASSDSILAGGVGNEQFF.

This clonotype has a handful of counts. The J gene is TRBJ1-5, the V gene TRBV24-1; the D is unclear. The V gene lost 5 bases and the J gene lost 5 bases, with 12 bases spanning the gap. The germline V gene encodes CDR1 KGHDR and CDR2 SFDVKD. This CDR3 has 14 residues. The CDR3 nucleotides read TGTGCCACCAGTGCTGGGGAACCCTATCAGCCCCAGCATTTT. This translates into CATSAGEPYQPQHF.

The chain has TRBV20-1 and TRBJ2-5; no clear D gene. Germline V lookup: CDR1 DFQATT, CDR2 SNEGSKA (reference sequence). Between the trimmed V and J ends, which lost 5 bases and 5 bases, there was a span of 15 bases. The CDR3 extends over 13 amino acids. CDR3 sequence (DNA): TGCAGTGCTCCCCGTGGGGTCGGGGAGACCCAGTACTTC. Translated: CSAPRGVGETQYF.

This clonotype occurred a few times. V usage is TRBV19 and J usage is TRBJ1-5, with a possible D match to TRBD1 (6 bases). Germline V CDR1 and CDR2: LNHDA, SQIVND (reference sequence). V was cut by 2 bases and J by 2 bases, with 10 bases left in between. The CDR3 spans 15 residues. CDR3 protein: CASSISGARNQPQHF. The CDR3 nucleotides read TGTGCCAGTAGTATATCAGGGGCTCGCAATCAGCCCCAGCATTTT.

The V call is TRBV28, the J call TRBJ2-5, with a weak D call TRBD2 (6 bases). The CDR3 covers 15 residues. The germline V gene encodes CDR1 MDHEN and CDR2 SYDVKM. V lost 3 bases and J lost 5, with 16 bases in between. CDR3 protein: CASSFDGRWMETQYF. CDR3 in DNA: TGTGCCAGCAGTTTTGACGGGAGATGGATGGAGACCCAGTACTTC.

The V gene is TRBV7-2, the J gene TRBJ2-5, with a tentative D call TRBD2 (6 bases). Trimming removed 6 bases at V and 4 bases at J, with 12 bases between. Looked up from germline, CDR1 is SGHTA and CDR2 is FQGNSA. The CDR3 length is 13 residues. The CDR3, as DNA: TGTGCCAGCAGTTCCCCCGGGAGAGAGACCCAGTACTTC. This codes for CASSSPGRETQYF.

The chain carries TRBV20-1 and TRBJ2-7; D uncertain. V was cut by 1 base and J by 6 bases, with 10 bases left in between. CDR3 length equals 12 residues. The germline CDR1 and CDR2 sequences are DFQATT and SNEGSKA (reference sequence). In DNA, the CDR3 is TGCAGTGCTAGAGCGCTAGAATTCGAGCAGTACTTC. This translates into CSARALEFEQYF.